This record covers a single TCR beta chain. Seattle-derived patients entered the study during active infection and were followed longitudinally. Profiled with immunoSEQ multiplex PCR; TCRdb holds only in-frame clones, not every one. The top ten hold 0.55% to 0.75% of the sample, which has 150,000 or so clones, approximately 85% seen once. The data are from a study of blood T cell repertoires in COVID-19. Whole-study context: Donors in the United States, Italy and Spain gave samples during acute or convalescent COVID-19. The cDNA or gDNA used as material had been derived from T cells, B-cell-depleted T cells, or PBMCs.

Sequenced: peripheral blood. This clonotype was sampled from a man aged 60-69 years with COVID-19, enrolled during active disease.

The CDR3 loop reads CASSFLLAGGQETQYF. The CDR3 DNA reads TGTGCCAGCAGCTTCTTACTAGCGGGGGGACAAGAGACCCAGTACTTC. The chain has TRBV13 and TRBJ2-5, with 12 bases aligning to TRBD2. This CDR3 is 16 amino acids long. The V and J ends lost 3 bases and 2 bases, in that order; junction bases with no gene match: 4. CDR1 is PRHDT, CDR2 FYEKMQ, per germline (reference sequence).